Following are 2 T cell receptor beta chains from one sample sequenced in a study of blood T cell repertoires in COVID-19. Sequencing was performed with immunoSEQ multiplex PCR; in TCRdb, only in-frame clones are kept and a portion is missing. This repertoire shows about 280,000 clones, around 85% found once; its top ten account for under 3%. The sample taken for sequencing was PBMCs or T cells enriched from blood (not recorded which). Every receptor here comes from a woman aged 45-60 years who had recovered from COVID-19.

The V and J genes are TRBV21-1 and TRBJ2-7; TRBD2 is the table's D call, not checked against the DNA. TRBV21-1 is a known pseudogene. The CDR3 runs to 14 residues. The CDR3 sequence is CASKGGDGPYEQYF. DNA of the CDR3: TGTGCCAGCAAGGGAGGGGACGGACCCTACGAGCAGTACTTC.

The chain combines TRBV19 with TRBJ2-2; TRBD2 agrees at 13 bases. Looked up from germline, CDR1 is LNHDA and CDR2 is SQIVND (reference sequence). V shed 6 bases, J shed 5 bases, and the junction held 9 bases outside the gene matches. The CDR3 is 17 amino acids. CDR3 sequence: CASRKLAGGAETGELFF. DNA of the CDR3: TGTGCCAGTAGGAAACTAGCGGGGGGGGCCGAGACCGGGGAGCTGTTTTTT.